The 8 T cell receptor beta chains below all came from one sample that was sequenced in a study of T cell repertoires in cytomegalovirus infection. These TCRs' antigens remain unknown. From the reads, TCRdb called clonotypes with MiXCR, one entry per CDR3 protein. Among 900,000 to 950,000 distinct CDR3 sequences, approximately 31% were seen once, and the ten largest hold around an eighth. The source material was cultured CD8+ T cells from PBMCs, sampled from culture after CMV antigen stimulation. Source of these receptors: a human donor in good health (CMV status not recorded). Some clones in this sample may be carry-over from other donors' samples.

At least ten counts were recorded for this clonotype. The chain has TRBV7-4 and TRBJ2-4; TRBD1 might be the D (6 bases). Germline V gene lookup returns CDR1 SGHVT and CDR2 SQSDAQ. The CDR3 contains 15 residues. V was pared by 5 bases and J by 4 bases, with 15 bases between. CDR3 in DNA: TGTGCCAGCAGCCATTGGGACAAACTGAAAAACATTCAGTACTTC. Translation: CASSHWDKLKNIQYF.

This clonotype occurred once. The chain couples TRBV29-1 to TRBJ2-3, with unresolved D. Germline lookup yields CDR1 SQVTM and CDR2 ANQGSEA. V was pared by 2 bases and J by 0 bases, with 6 bases between. This CDR3 comprises 13 residues. As DNA, the CDR3 is TGCAGCGTTGAATGGGTGAGCACAGATACGCAGTATTTT. Protein sequence: CSVEWVSTDTQYF.

The V call is TRBV19, the J call TRBJ1-1; D is possibly TRBD1 (5 bases). The CDR3 runs 15 residues. In germline, CDR1 is LNHDA, CDR2 SQIVND (reference sequence). Between the trimmed V and J ends, which lost 6 bases and 0 bases, there was a span of 14 bases. DNA of the CDR3: TGTGCCAGTAGCGGTTACCGGGACCTGAACACTGAAGCTTTCTTT. Residues: CASSGYRDLNTEAFF.

The J gene is TRBJ1-2, the V gene TRBV7-9, with D perhaps TRBD1 (5 bases). In germline, CDR1 is SEHNR, CDR2 FQNEAQ (reference sequence). Trimming pared 3 bases from V and 3 bases from J, leaving 14 bases between. There are 15 residues in the CDR3. CDR3 in DNA: TGTGCCAGCAGCTTCGGTGTGGGGGACCACTATGGCTACACCTTC. It is translated as CASSFGVGDHYGYTF.

V and J are TRBV11-2 and TRBJ2-1, with a possible D match to TRBD2 (7 bases). Trimming cost V 1 base and J 6 bases, with 16 bases left between them. This CDR3 has 16 amino acids. Germline CDR1 and CDR2: SGHAT and FQNNGV. The CDR3 DNA reads as TGTGCCAGCAGCTTAGTTGCGGGGGCCATATCCAATGAGCAGTTCTTC. This sequence encodes CASSLVAGAISNEQFF. Variable domain in full (rest from reference TRBV11-2 and TRBJ2-1): EAGVAQSPRYKIIEKRQSVAFWCNPISGHATLYWYQQILGQGPKLLIQFQNNGVVDDSQLPKDRFSAERLKGVDSTLKIQPAKLEDSAVYLCASSLVAGAISNEQFFGPGTRLTVL.

There are many counts of this clonotype. CDR3 DNA: TGTGCCAGCTCCCCCCACGAACAAGAGCAGTTCTTC. This sequence encodes CASSPHEQEQFF. The chain links TRBV7-6 to TRBJ2-1, with no clear D. Germline CDR1 reads SGHVS; CDR2 reads FNYEAQ. Deletions cut 8 bases from V and 10 bases from J, with 15 bases between. This CDR3 region has 12 residues. Looking up the rest from reference TRBV7-6 and TRBJ2-1 gives the full variable domain: GAGVSQSPRYKVTKRGQDVALRCDPISGHVSLYWYRQALGQGPEFLTYFNYEAQQDKSGLPNDRFSAERPEGSISTLTIQRTEQRDSAMYRCASSPHEQEQFFGPGTRLTVL.

The count of this clonotype is one. A read error may explain this, as a much larger clone is one base away. The chain combines TRBV6-6 with TRBJ1-1, with a weak D call TRBD1 (6 bases). This CDR3 region has 14 residues. Germline assignment: CDR1 MNHNY and CDR2 SVGAGI (reference sequence). Deletions cut 7 bases from V and 1 base from J, with 13 bases between. CDR3 in amino acids: CASNSGQKNTEAFF. DNA of the CDR3: TGTGCCAGCAACTCAGGACAGAAGAACACTGAAGCTTTCTTT.

This clonotype was detected only a few times. The genes are TRBV6-1 and TRBJ2-1; no definite D call. The germline V and J ends were trimmed by 11 bases and 7 bases, with 3 bases remaining between them. The germline CDR1 and CDR2 sequences are MNHNS and SASEGT. This CDR3 is built from 8 residues. CDR3 protein: CAVNEQFF. CDR3 DNA sequence: TGTGCCGTAAATGAGCAGTTCTTC.